Below, 15 T cell receptor beta chains from the same sample are listed, as sequenced in a study of cytomegalovirus exposure and HLA in healthy donors. Primers included in the PCR were 60 Vbeta and 13 Jbeta primers. Measured with immunoSEQ multiplex PCR; TCRdb has only the in-frame clones, and not every one. The sample yields over 150,000 clones, 80% seen once. Sequencing input: PBMCs. The receptors were sampled from a woman between 40 and 50 years old in good health and CMV-seropositive.

This clone was picked up one time. This chain links TRBV15 with TRBJ2-1, with TRBD2 identical over 10 bases. Germline CDR1 LNHNV, CDR2 YYDKDF (reference sequence). The CDR3 sequence is 16 residues long. The V gene end was trimmed by 0 bases and the J gene end by 6 bases; junction bases not matched to a gene: 5. CDR3 sequence reads: CATSRDLLAGSNEQFF. The CDR3 bases are TGTGCCACCAGCAGAGATTTACTAGCGGGAAGCAATGAGCAGTTCTTC. Full variable domain (outside the CDR3, taken from reference TRBV15 and TRBJ2-1): DAMVIQNPRYQVTQFGKPVTLSCSQTLNHNVMYWYQQKSSQAPKLLFHYYDKDFNNEADTPDNFQSRRPNTSFCFLDIRSPGLGDTAMYLCATSRDLLAGSNEQFFGPGTRLTVL.

This chain connects TRBV30 to TRBJ2-1, with 7 bases identical to TRBD1. Germline CDR1 is GTSNPN and CDR2 is SVGIG (reference sequence). With V trimmed by 3 bases and J by 9 bases, 11 bases remained unmatched. CDR3 length equals 14 residues. The CDR3 coding sequence is TGTGCCTGGAGCCCGACAGGGCGGGTTTTTGAGCAGTTCTTC. This sequence encodes CAWSPTGRVFEQFF.

J is TRBJ2-3 and V is TRBV2; no firm D call. This CDR3 has 15 residues. Germline CDR1 is SNHLY and CDR2 is FYNNEI. V was trimmed by 3 bases and J by 0 bases, leaving 10 bases between them. This CDR3 is CASSEGSASTDTQYF. For the CDR3, the DNA is TGTGCCAGCAGTGAGGGCTCGGCTAGCACAGATACGCAGTATTTT.

The chain joins TRBV28 to TRBJ2-4; D remains unclear. V was clipped by 4 bases and J by 6 bases, with 13 bases between them. The CDR3 runs 14 residues. The germline V gene encodes CDR1 MDHEN and CDR2 SYDVKM. The CDR3 is CASSSAASSNIQYF. The CDR3 coding sequence is TGTGCCAGCAGTTCCGCCGCGTCTTCAAACATTCAGTACTTC.

The chain couples TRBV27 to TRBJ2-1, with D possibly matching TRBD2 (5 bases). Germline CDR1 is MNHEY and CDR2 is SMNVEV (reference sequence). The CDR3 is made up of 13 amino acids. V was cut by 2 bases and J by 15 bases, with 17 bases left in between. CDR3 sequence: CASSLMAPGVRFF. The CDR3 nucleotides are TGTGCCAGCAGTTTAATGGCCCCCGGGGTCCGGTTCTTC.

CDR3 sequence: CASSRTGSNTEAFF. The CDR3 DNA reads as TGTGCCAGCAGTAGGACAGGGTCGAACACTGAAGCTTTCTTT. This chain joins TRBV6-1 and TRBJ1-1; the match to TRBD1 covers 8 bases. The germline gives CDR1 MNHNS, CDR2 SASEGT. This CDR3 has 14 amino acids. With V trimmed by 5 bases and J by 1 base, 3 bases remained unmatched.

A few counts support this clone. This sequence joins TRBV27 and TRBJ1-5; D is possibly TRBD1 (5 bases). CDR3 length: 15 amino acids. Germline loops: CDR1 MNHEY, CDR2 SMNVEV (reference sequence). V was trimmed by 5 bases and J by 0 bases, leaving 11 bases between them. CDR3 coding DNA: TGTGCCAGCAGTGCCGACAGCCTTAGCAATCAGCCCCAGCATTTT. This gives the protein CASSADSLSNQPQHF.

The chain uses TRBV5-1 and TRBJ1-1; weak D call: TRBD1 (6 bases). Germline CDR1 reads SGHRS; CDR2 reads YFSETQ. The CDR3 runs to 15 residues. Trimming removed 2 bases from V and 6 bases from J, with 17 bases in between. The CDR3 region has the DNA TGCGCCAGCAGCTTCCGCCAGGGGAATAAGGCTGAAGCTTTCTTT. This codes for CASSFRQGNKAEAFF. Full variable domain (rest looked up from reference TRBV5-1 and TRBJ1-1): KAGVTQTPRYLIKTRGQQVTLSCSPISGHRSVSWYQQTPGQGLQFLFEYFSETQRNKGNFPGRFSGRQFSNSRSEMNVSTLELGDSALYLCASSFRQGNKAEAFFGQGTRLTVV.

A remark on this clone: This may be a read error, as it is one base from a much larger clone. The gene calls are TRBV7-6 and TRBJ2-5; D not resolved. Trimming removed 4 bases from V and 6 bases from J, with 9 bases in between. The CDR3 length is 12 residues. The V gene's germline CDR1 is SGHVS and CDR2 FNYEAQ. The CDR3 nucleotides read TGTGCCAGCAGCTCAGGTTTACAGACCCAGTACTTC. It encodes CASSSGLQTQYF. The complete variable domain, with remaining parts taken from reference TRBV7-6 and TRBJ2-5, reads GAGVSQSPRYKVTKRGQDVALRCDPISGHVSLYWYRQALGQGPEFLTYFNYEAQQDKSGLPNDRFSAERPEGSISTLTIQRTEQRDSAMYRCASSSGLQTQYFGPGTRLLVL.

The V and J genes are TRBV14 and TRBJ2-5; D ambiguous. V was shortened by 5 bases and J by 5 bases, with 9 bases between the two germline ends. In germline, CDR1 is SGHDN, CDR2 FVKESK. The CDR3 length is 12 residues. CDR3 sequence: CASSSRWETQYF. The CDR3 bases are TGTGCCAGCAGCTCGAGGTGGGAGACCCAGTACTTC.

This rearrangement joins TRBV7-9 to TRBJ1-2, with a weak D call TRBD1 (5 bases). The germline V and J ends were trimmed by 0 bases and 6 bases, with 17 bases remaining between them. CDR1 SEHNR and CDR2 FQNEAQ come from the germline V gene (reference sequence). There are 16 residues in the CDR3. CDR3 DNA: TGTGCCAGCAGCTTAGCTGGGGCCGAGCTCAGAGATGGCTACACCTTC. This codes for CASSLAGAELRDGYTF.

This clone has more than one count but fewer than ten. This chain uses TRBV10-3 with TRBJ1-1; D is uncertain. V dropped 2 bases and J dropped 1 base, with 11 bases sitting between them. This CDR3 region has 15 residues. CDR1 and CDR2 (germline): ENHRY, SYGVKD. As DNA, the CDR3 is TGTGCCATCAGTGAGGTAACAGCGGGGAACACTGAAGCTTTCTTT. Amino acids: CAISEVTAGNTEAFF.

This clone showed up just a few times. The gene calls are TRBV7-9 and TRBJ1-1; D uncertain. Germline V CDR1 and CDR2: SEHNR, FQNEAQ (reference sequence). The V gene lost 4 bases and the J gene lost 1 base, with 10 bases spanning the gap. The CDR3 loop spans 14 amino acids. The CDR3 is CASSSLAENTEAFF. The DNA of the CDR3 is TGTGCCAGCAGCTCTTTAGCCGAGAACACTGAAGCTTTCTTT.

V gene TRBV19 combines with J gene TRBJ1-5, with TRBD1 identical over 10 bases. The ends lost 9 bases at V and 4 bases at J; junction bases unmatched: 6. This CDR3 comprises 14 residues. Germline lookup yields CDR1 LNHDA and CDR2 SQIVND (reference sequence). The CDR3 is CASRDRGGNQPQHF. The CDR3 DNA sequence: TGTGCCAGCCGGGACAGGGGTGGGAATCAGCCCCAGCATTTT.

A single count supports this clone. The rearrangement uses TRBV28 and TRBJ1-1, with TRBD1 matching over 8 bases. V lost 4 bases, J lost 4 bases, and 11 bases stayed unmatched. CDR3 length equals 16 residues. From germline, CDR1 is MDHEN and CDR2 SYDVKM. CDR3 nucleotides: TGTGCCAGCAGTTCTCTACTACACAGGGGGAGCACTGAAGCTTTCTTT. Its translation: CASSSLLHRGSTEAFF. Supplemented by reference TRBV28 and TRBJ1-1, the full variable domain reads DVKVTQSSRYLVKRTGEKVFLECVQDMDHENMFWYRQDPGLGLRLIYFSYDVKMKEKGDIPEGYSVSREKKERFSLILESASTNQTSMYLCASSSLLHRGSTEAFFGQGTRLTVV.